Shown below are 20 T cell receptor beta chains from a single sample sequenced in a study of blood T cell repertoires in COVID-19. Here immunoSEQ multiplex PCR was the method, and the copy in TCRdb shows in-frame clones only, minus some. The sample holds a few hundred thousand clones; around 85% are singletons and the top ten take 6.2%. Sample: peripheral blood. These receptors all stem from a man in his 60s with acute or convalescent COVID-19.

The chain combines TRBV5-1 with TRBJ2-7, with TRBD1 matching 9 bases. The CDR3 totals 15 residues. The germline V gene has CDR1 SGHRS and CDR2 YFSETQ. V was clipped by 4 bases and J by 3 bases; unmatched bases: 8. The chain's CDR3 is CASSARPGQGYEQYF. The CDR3 nucleotides are TGCGCCAGCAGCGCGCGCCCGGGACAGGGCTACGAGCAGTACTTC.

V and J are TRBV27 and TRBJ1-4; possibly TRBD1 for D (5 bases). The CDR3 runs to 13 residues. Germline values: CDR1 MNHEY, CDR2 SMNVEV (reference sequence). Trimming removed 5 bases at V and 6 bases at J, with 10 bases between. Here the CDR3 reads CASSTREDEKLFF. DNA of the CDR3: TGTGCCAGCAGTACCAGGGAGGATGAAAAACTGTTTTTT.

The J gene is TRBJ2-7, the V gene TRBV16; perhaps TRBD2 as D (6 bases). V was cut by 0 bases and J by 2 bases, with 17 bases left in between. The CDR3 runs to 17 residues. Germline V gene sequence: CDR1 KGHSY, CDR2 FQNENV. CDR3 nucleotides: TGTGCCAGCAGCCAATCGGGGTGGAGGGCGAAGGCCTACGAGCAGTACTTC. Amino acids: CASSQSGWRAKAYEQYF.

The chain recombines TRBV7-9 with TRBJ1-2, with 10 bases that match TRBD1. Germline CDR1 is SEHNR and CDR2 is FQNEAQ (reference sequence). This CDR3 contains 17 residues. J gave up 8 bases and V 4 bases, and 16 bases lay outside the gene matches. CDR3: CASSSPVPGQGSGGYTF. Written as DNA, the CDR3 is TGTGCCAGCAGCTCCCCTGTCCCGGGACAGGGGTCGGGCGGCTACACCTTC.

The gene calls are TRBV7-3 and TRBJ1-1, with TRBD1 matching over 9 bases. The CDR3 covers 15 residues. Unmatched junction bases numbered 6, after V lost 4 bases and J lost 3 bases. CDR1 SGHTA and CDR2 FQGTGA come from the germline V gene. The chain's CDR3 is CASSSTGGSDTEAFF. The DNA for the CDR3 is TGTGCCAGCAGCTCGACAGGGGGATCGGACACTGAAGCTTTCTTT.

V and J are TRBV5-4 and TRBJ2-7, with 9 positions matching TRBD1. The germline V gene encodes CDR1 SGHNT and CDR2 YYREEE (reference sequence). Trimming cost V 4 bases and J 1 base; bases outside gene matches: 6. The CDR3 totals 15 residues. For the CDR3, the DNA is TGTGCCAGCAGCCCAGCCGGGACAGGGTCCTACGAGCAGTACTTC. Amino acids: CASSPAGTGSYEQYF.

This chain uses TRBV2 with TRBJ2-1, with D possibly matching TRBD2 (6 bases). The CDR3 is 15 amino acids. V was pared by 3 bases and J by 5 bases, with 14 bases between. The germline V gene encodes CDR1 SNHLY and CDR2 FYNNEI. CDR3 nucleotides: TGTGCCAGCAGTGATTGGGGACTGGACAACAATGAGCAGTTCTTC. This sequence encodes CASSDWGLDNNEQFF. Looking up the rest from reference TRBV2 and TRBJ2-1 gives the full variable domain: EPEVTQTPSHQVTQMGQEVILRCVPISNHLYFYWYRQILGQKVEFLVSFYNNEISEKSEIFDDQFSVERPDGSNFTLKIRSTKLEDSAMYFCASSDWGLDNNEQFFGPGTRLTVL.

V is TRBV27 and J is TRBJ2-4; D is perhaps TRBD1 (5 bases). The germline CDR1 and CDR2 sequences are MNHEY and SMNVEV (reference sequence). The CDR3 has 14 amino acids. V shed 0 bases and J shed 8 bases, with 11 bases lying between them. CDR3 bases: TGTGCCAGCAGTTTATCAACTGGGGCTGACATTCAGTACTTC. It is translated as CASSLSTGADIQYF.

This clone turned up a few times. The chain has TRBV28 and TRBJ2-7, with TRBD2 identical over 9 bases. Per germline, CDR1 MDHEN and CDR2 SYDVKM. The CDR3 consists of 14 residues. The junction had 4 bases not matched to a gene; V was cut back by 5 bases and J by 2 bases. DNA for the CDR3: TGTGCCAGCAGTGAGACTAGCGGAGCCTACGAGCAGTACTTC. This sequence encodes CASSETSGAYEQYF.

The chain employs TRBV9 and TRBJ1-1; unclear D gene. CDR1 and CDR2 (germline): SGDLS, YYNGEE. The CDR3 spans 13 residues. Trimming pared 4 bases from V and 1 base from J, leaving 8 bases between. CDR3 residues: CASSNEGNTEAFF. The CDR3 DNA reads as TGTGCCAGCAGCAACGAGGGGAACACTGAAGCTTTCTTT.

The chain recombines TRBV21-1 with TRBJ2-3; the DNA was not used to check the table's D call, TRBD2. TRBV21-1 is a pseudogene locus. The CDR3 contains 16 residues. CDR3 sequence reads: CASSPRTSGGTDTQYF. As DNA, the CDR3 is TGTGCCAGCAGCCCAAGGACTAGCGGAGGCACAGATACGCAGTATTTT.

The CDR3 DNA is TGTGCCAGCAGCTTAGATAGCGGGAGGCTCACAGATACGCAGTATTTT. Translated, it gives CASSLDSGRLTDTQYF. The chain combines TRBV7-2 with TRBJ2-3, with 10 bases fitting TRBD2. This CDR3 comprises 16 residues. J was trimmed by 2 bases and V by 1 base; bases with no gene match: 3. CDR1 SGHTA and CDR2 FQGNSA come from the germline V gene.

This clone was found once. The V and J genes are TRBV6-5 and TRBJ1-4; 7 bases agree with TRBD1. This CDR3 has 14 amino acids. Trimming took 4 bases from V and 8 from J; bases not matched to a gene: 7. Per germline, CDR1 MNHEY and CDR2 SVGAGI. CDR3 protein: CASSSRTGPEKLFF. CDR3 coding DNA: TGTGCCAGCAGTTCCCGGACAGGTCCGGAAAAACTGTTTTTT.

The chain couples TRBV28 to TRBJ2-2; 15 bases map to TRBD2. Germline loops: CDR1 MDHEN, CDR2 SYDVKM. The CDR3 totals 20 residues. Germline trimming cut 2 bases from V and 6 bases from J; bases unmatched to any gene: 13. The CDR3 is CASSLIGRTSGRAGAGELFF. In nucleotides, the CDR3 is TGTGCCAGCAGTTTAATAGGAAGGACTAGCGGGAGGGCCGGTGCCGGGGAGCTGTTTTTT.

This sequence joins TRBV7-9 and TRBJ2-7; TRBD1 matches at 9 bases. Germline V gives CDR1 SEHNR, CDR2 FQNEAQ (reference sequence). This CDR3 is 18 amino acids long. Trimming removed 2 bases from V and 6 bases from J; junction bases left unmatched: 17. In DNA form, the CDR3 reads TGTGCCAGCAGCTTAAAGGGAGGCCCGGGACAGGGCCGCCTCGAGCAGTACTTC. Translating it yields CASSLKGGPGQGRLEQYF.

The V and J genes are TRBV30 and TRBJ2-2; TRBD1 matches at 8 bases. J was trimmed by 1 base and V by 3 bases; bases with no gene match: 4. In germline, CDR1 is GTSNPN, CDR2 SVGIG (reference sequence). The CDR3 consists of 15 residues. The CDR3 sequence: CAWSSGTGNTGELFF. DNA of the CDR3: TGTGCCTGGAGCTCCGGGACAGGGAACACCGGGGAGCTGTTTTTT.

CDR3 region: CAWSVLRGQSAFF. The CDR3 DNA reads as TGTGCCTGGAGCGTTCTCAGGGGGCAATCAGCTTTCTTT. The chain uses TRBV30 and TRBJ1-1; TRBD1 matches at 8 bases. CDR1 is GTSNPN, CDR2 SVGIG, per germline (reference sequence). The CDR3 extends over 13 amino acids. The V segment lost 3 bases and the J segment 10 bases; nucleotides outside the gene matches: 10.

This clone was counted a single time. V is TRBV4-3 and J is TRBJ1-2; D not resolved. Germline CDR1 is LGHNA and CDR2 is YSLEER. The length of the CDR3 is 15 residues. V was clipped by 2 bases and J by 4 bases, with 14 bases between them. The CDR3 DNA reads as TGCGCCAGCAGCCAACATGTCGAGGCGCCCTATGGCTACACCTTC. Translated, it gives CASSQHVEAPYGYTF.

J is TRBJ2-2 and V is TRBV29-1, with D possibly TRBD1 on 6 matching bases. The V gene's germline CDR1 is SQVTM and CDR2 ANQGSEA. The CDR3 extends over 15 amino acids. V was clipped by 5 bases and J by 0 bases, with 13 bases between them. CDR3 sequence (DNA): TGCAGCGTTCTTCAGGGGCTCACGAACACCGGGGAGCTGTTTTTT. Translated: CSVLQGLTNTGELFF.

V and J are TRBV7-9 and TRBJ2-7; TRBD2 matches 9 bases. Trimming took 3 bases from V and 1 from J; bases not matched to a gene: 4. The length of the CDR3 is 15 residues. Germline values: CDR1 SEHNR, CDR2 FQNEAQ (reference sequence). As DNA, the CDR3 is TGTGCCAGCAGCTTGGTAGCGGGAGAATCCTACGAGCAGTACTTC. Translated: CASSLVAGESYEQYF.